This T cell receptor (beta chain) originates from a study of shared clonotypes between healthy human individuals. This CDR3 is built from 13 residues. Germline CDR1 and CDR2: LNHDA and SQIVND (reference sequence). V shed 2 bases and J shed 2 bases, with 7 bases lying between them. TCRdb's copy holds only in-frame clones and misses some; the assay was immunoSEQ multiplex PCR. The repertoire has nearly 600,000 clones, 95% to 96% of them found once; the top ten carry 0.11%. CD8 cells classed as naive were CD45RO-negative and positively selected for CCR7, excluding terminally differentiated effector memory CD45RA+ cells.

The sequencing sample was made of naive CD8+ T cells sorted from blood. The chain recombines TRBV19 with TRBJ2-7; no firm D call. The sequence came from a woman aged 25 to 39 in good health. In nucleotides, the CDR3 is TGTGCCAGTAGTATAAGCAGGACCTACGAGCAGTACTTC. Its translation is CASSISRTYEQYF.